These 3 T cell receptor beta chains were all obtained from the same sample, sequenced in a study of tumor-infiltrating lymphocytes in primary liver carcinoma. From unsorted bulk tissue weighing about 20-32 mg, DNA and RNA were co-extracted. Making TCR beta cDNA involved around 510 ng total RNA and a constant-region primer. Libraries of TCR beta came from three nested multiplex PCR rounds with slightly modified ARM-PCR. TRBV1-TRBV30 forward and Cbeta reverse primers drove the first two approximately 10-cycle rounds. TCRdb passed the multiplex PCR reads through MiXCR, listing each CDR3 protein once. The data contain 50,000 or so distinct CDR3 sequences, approximately 80% of them singletons. Material: liver tumor tissue from sampling region 5. Documented subset: tumor region T5, tumor centre. These receptors were collected from a man aged 35 to 55 with primary liver carcinoma and hepatitis B virus infection.

Worth noting for this clonotype: The conserved closing phenylalanine or tryptophan is absent in this CDR3, likely reflecting a read error. This chain links TRBV29-1 with TRBJ2-7, with unresolved D. The V gene's germline CDR1 is SQVTM and CDR2 ANQGSEA. V shed 7 bases and J shed 2 bases, with 24 bases lying between them. This CDR3 is 16 amino acids long. This CDR3 is CSAMTFWTGTPYEQYL. The CDR3 coding sequence is TGCAGCGCCATGACATTTTGGACCGGCACTCCCTACGAGCAGTACCTC.

Points on this clonotype: Because it lacks the conserved phenylalanine or tryptophan at the end, this CDR3 is likely a read error. The chain uses TRBV7-9 and TRBJ2-1; tentative D call: TRBD2 (6 bases). Trimming removed 2 bases from V and 4 bases from J, with 15 bases in between. The germline gives CDR1 SEHNR, CDR2 FQNEAQ (reference sequence). The CDR3 is 16 residues long. The CDR3 spells CASSLFSAGFYNEQFL. CDR3 bases: TGTGCCAGCAGCTTATTTAGCGCGGGATTTTACAATGAGCAGTTCCTA.

The sample holds one count of this clonotype. One end of the junction fails to match germline, which may point to a read error. The chain has TRBV11-1 and TRBJ2-4, with 11 bases that match TRBD2. CDR1 and CDR2 from the germline V gene are SGHAT and FQDESV (reference sequence). The CDR3 has 17 residues. The chain's CDR3 is CASGLPLTSGTKNIQYF. The CDR3 region has the DNA TGTGCCAGCGGCTTACCCTTGACTAGCGGGACCAAAAACATTCAGTACTTC.